The next 18 T cell receptor beta chains were all read from a single sample in a study of T-cell memory formation after mild COVID-19. TCRdb ran MiXCR on the 5' RACE reads and lists one entry per CDR3 protein. The table has about 270,000 distinct CDR3 sequences, 15% to 19% seen once. Material for sequencing was PBMCs or a T cell subset sorted from them (not recorded which). The receptors originated from an adult woman who had mild COVID-19 (a few samples of this study predate the infection). Cell type and time point are not known.

This chain connects TRBV7-6 to TRBJ1-5; the D is unclear. V was cut by 3 bases and J by 7 bases, with 16 bases left in between. The CDR3 covers 15 residues. The germline gives CDR1 SGHVS, CDR2 FNYEAQ. As DNA, the CDR3 is TGTGCCAGCAGCTTGGGGTTGGGAGGAGGGCAGCCCCAGCATTTT. Residues: CASSLGLGGGQPQHF.

This clonotype was seen ten or more times. The rearrangement links TRBV28 to TRBJ2-7, with D unresolved. Germline CDR1 reads MDHEN; CDR2 reads SYDVKM. The CDR3 covers 13 residues. V lost 6 bases and J 0 bases, leaving 9 bases between the germline ends. CDR3 sequence (DNA): TGTGCCAGCAGCTTAGGTAGCTCCTACGAGCAGTACTTC. Translation gives CASSLGSSYEQYF.

The rearrangement links TRBV21-1 to TRBJ2-3; the table gives TRBD2 as D, unverified against the DNA. TRBV21-1 is a pseudogene segment. CDR3 length: 20 amino acids. CDR3 in DNA: TGTGCCAGCAGCTCTGAGGGGATCACTAGCGGCCGATCTAGCACAGATACGCAGTATTTT. Its protein is CASSSEGITSGRSSTDTQYF.

This clonotype turned up a few times. One junction end does not reproduce the germline sequence, and a read error may be involved. The chain uses TRBV12-3 or TRBV12-4 and TRBJ2-1; TRBD1 is a possible D gene (6 bases). This CDR3 has 13 residues. The CDR3 spells CASGFRGNNEQFF. CDR3 sequence (DNA): TGTGCCAGCGGTTTCAGGGGCAACAATGAGCAGTTCTTC.

The chain is built from TRBV24-1 and TRBJ2-7; D is unclear. Trimming pared 2 bases from V and 2 bases from J, leaving 12 bases between. The germline V gene encodes CDR1 KGHDR and CDR2 SFDVKD. The CDR3 is 15 residues long. The CDR3: CATSDSRTLAYEQYF. The CDR3 DNA reads TGTGCCACCAGTGATTCTAGGACCCTAGCCTACGAGCAGTACTTC.

The chain is built from TRBV2 and TRBJ2-2; D might be TRBD2 (5 bases). The V end lost 10 bases, the J end lost 5 bases, and 14 bases lay between the germline ends. The length of the CDR3 is 13 residues. Germline assignment: CDR1 SNHLY and CDR2 FYNNEI. CDR3 DNA: TGTGCCATGCTCCGGGGTCGGACCGGGGAGCTGTTTTTT. Amino acid sequence: CAMLRGRTGELFF.

This clonotype appeared many times. J is TRBJ1-2 and V is TRBV7-2; 7 nucleotides match TRBD1. This CDR3 is 13 amino acids long. CDR1 and CDR2 (germline): SGHTA, FQGNSA. The junction had 2 bases not matched to a gene; V was cut back by 5 bases and J by 2 bases. CDR3 residues: CASSPQGNYGYTF. In DNA form, the CDR3 reads TGTGCCAGCAGCCCACAGGGGAACTATGGCTACACCTTC.

This chain joins TRBV5-4 and TRBJ2-3; D gene ambiguous. The V gene lost 2 bases and the J gene lost 0 bases, with 10 bases spanning the gap. CDR1 SGHNT and CDR2 YYREEE come from the germline V gene (reference sequence). This CDR3 region has 15 residues. The CDR3 coding sequence is TGTGCCAGCAGCTTCCGGGTAGAAAGCACAGATACGCAGTATTTT. Encoded protein: CASSFRVESTDTQYF.

This clonotype was counted only a few times. The rearrangement uses TRBV20-1 and TRBJ2-3; D unclear. The V end was cut by 4 bases, the J end by 2 bases, with 7 bases between. CDR1 DFQATT and CDR2 SNEGSKA come from the germline V gene (reference sequence). The CDR3 length is 12 residues. The CDR3 is CSATGNTDTQYF. CDR3 bases: TGCAGTGCTACGGGTAACACAGATACGCAGTATTTT.

As for this clonotype: Because the CDR3's place on the DNA is in doubt, the DNA is left out and the CDR3 is given as listed by TCRdb. The chain recombines TRBV7-6 with TRBJ2-2; the tabulated D call, TRBD1, remains unverified against the DNA. Germline lookup yields CDR1 SGHVS and CDR2 FNYEAQ. With termini counted, the CDR3 has 19 amino acids. The CDR3 reads CASSPRGSVVRRTPGSCFF.

The chain links TRBV20-1 to TRBJ2-3, with TRBD2 identical over 10 bases. Germline V gives CDR1 DFQATT, CDR2 SNEGSKA (reference sequence). The CDR3 is made up of 15 amino acids. V was pared by 8 bases and J by 5 bases, with 13 bases of the junction left unmatched. CDR3 sequence (DNA): TGCAGTCCGGTAAACGGGCTAGCGGGAGAAGATACGCAGTATTTT. Translated, it gives CSPVNGLAGEDTQYF.

This clonotype came up many times. The rearrangement links TRBV6-1 to TRBJ2-7; D remains unclear. There are 16 residues in the CDR3. Germline assignment: CDR1 MNHNS and CDR2 SASEGT. Trimming removed 6 bases at V and 5 bases at J, with 23 bases between. The CDR3 reads CASSVILGLLDHEQYF. DNA for the CDR3: TGTGCCAGCAGCGTAATTCTGGGCCTCCTCGACCACGAGCAGTACTTC.

The chain couples TRBV7-2 to TRBJ2-1; D remains ambiguous. The CDR3 totals 14 residues. Germline loops: CDR1 SGHTA, CDR2 FQGNSA. The V end lost 5 bases, the J end lost 5 bases, and 13 bases lay between the germline ends. DNA for the CDR3: TGTGCCAGCAGCCGCCCGGGTGGAAACAATGAGCAGTTCTTC. It encodes CASSRPGGNNEQFF.

The chain combines TRBV5-1 with TRBJ2-2; 10 bases map to TRBD2. With V trimmed by 0 bases and J by 5 bases, 7 bases remained unmatched. This CDR3 region has 17 residues. Germline V gene lookup returns CDR1 SGHRS and CDR2 YFSETQ. The CDR3 reads CASSLAILAGETGELFF. CDR3 DNA: TGCGCCAGCAGCTTGGCAATCCTAGCGGGAGAAACCGGGGAGCTGTTTTTT.

In this sample, this clonotype turned up a few times. The J gene is TRBJ1-1, the V gene TRBV30; D call uncertain. V lost 2 bases and J lost 1, with 8 bases in between. The germline V gene has CDR1 GTSNPN and CDR2 SVGIG (reference sequence). The CDR3 has 13 residues. This CDR3 is CAWSFRWNTEAFF. The CDR3 coding sequence is TGTGCCTGGAGTTTCCGGTGGAACACTGAAGCTTTCTTT.

The chain combines TRBV4-3 with TRBJ2-1; no clear D gene. The CDR3 consists of 16 residues. V was clipped by 0 bases and J by 1 base, with 10 bases between them. Looked up from germline, CDR1 is LGHNA and CDR2 is YSLEER. The CDR3 region has the DNA TGCGCCAGCAGCCAAGAAGCCGACCCTTCCTACAATGAGCAGTTCTTC. As protein: CASSQEADPSYNEQFF.

This clonotype was counted a few times. This rearrangement joins TRBV6-5 to TRBJ2-1; D unresolved. In germline, CDR1 is MNHEY, CDR2 SVGAGI. CDR3 length: 8 amino acids. V lost 9 bases and J lost 7, with 1 base in between. In nucleotides, the CDR3 is TGTGCCAGAAATGAGCAGTTCTTC. This translates into CARNEQFF.

This clonotype has just a few counts. J is TRBJ1-2 and V is TRBV4-3, with D perhaps matching TRBD1 (5 bases). The V end lost 1 base, the J end lost 4 bases, and 13 bases lay between the germline ends. Germline CDR1 LGHNA, CDR2 YSLEER. This CDR3 is built from 15 residues. The CDR3 coding sequence is TGCGCCAGCAGCCAAGTGTCGACAGAGATCTATGGCTACACCTTC. This encodes CASSQVSTEIYGYTF.